The entry below gives a single TCR beta chain sequence along with its context. This clone appeared a few times. Its recognized antigen is unknown. Base qualities were left out, and no much larger clone turns up one base away. The data were obtained in a study of blood T cell repertoires in COVID-19 (dated by TCRdb to the early 2020s). A note on the overall study: Samples covering the acute and convalescent phases of COVID-19 were provided by collaborators in the United States, Italy and Spain. Sample metadata almost always included a de-identified subject ID, COVID-19 status, age in years and sex. The repertoires were released in a freely available public database meant as a resource for research on the immune response to SARS-CoV-2. Deeply sampled blood TCRbeta repertoires from subjects exposed to, actively infected with, or recovered from COVID-19 were included in the dataset. Where available, HLA class I and class II types were taken from metadata supplied by the sample provider and were not determined by assay-based typing. The prospective study material was composed of cDNA or gDNA derived from T cells, B-cell-depleted T cells, or PBMCs. The samples were drawn from the first 160 participants of the ongoing ImmuneRACE study and from 1,254 subjects provided by 6 global collaborators. Broad study findings and their caveats: The quantity of clinical and demographic metadata differed by source and by participant and was supplied without curation.

V is pared back by 6 bases and J by 7 bases, with 16 bases lying between the germline termini. The CDR3 numbers 15 residues from cysteine through phenylalanine. The sequence is cut down to CDR3 DNA, 45 bases in frame from base 1. The germline V gene (reference sequence) gives CDR1 as MNHEY and CDR2 as SMNVEV. The immunoSEQ Assay, a bias-controlled multiplex PCR, was used to amplify TCRbeta CDR3 regions from genomic DNA. In the original analysis: Nucleated cell counts per sample were estimated from amplification of reference gene primers within the assay. To quantify the absolute abundance of each unique TCRbeta CDR3 rearrangement, sequence reads were collapsed and filtered. For each sample, productive Simpson clonality was calculated as the square root of Simpson's diversity index over productive rearrangements. TCRdb limited this immuneACCESS table to in-frame rearrangements with V and J called. A share of clones is missing; checked studies link under half to unresolved V genes, and the rest is unexplained. The DNA was the basis for D and trimming; V, J and clone size are from that table. The table for this sample lists over 200,000 clones; about nine tenths of them were counted only once. The top ten constitute about 6.5% of the sample.

Samples from volunteer blood donors who had recovered from COVID-19 were contributed by a second Seattle source. The collaborating institutions used their own protocols to collect whole blood in K2EDTA tubes. For TCRbeta analysis, collaborator samples were shipped as frozen whole blood, as isolated PBMCs, or as DNA extracted from either sample type. This clonotype was obtained from a man between 60 and 70 years old who had recovered from COVID-19. Sequencing used peripheral blood. The chain joins TRBV27 to TRBJ1-6; TRBD1 is a weak D gene call, 6 bases matching. CDR3 reads: CASSILPGGNSPLHF. The nucleotide sequence is TGTGCCAGCAGCATTCTTCCTGGGGGCAATTCACCCCTCCACTTT.